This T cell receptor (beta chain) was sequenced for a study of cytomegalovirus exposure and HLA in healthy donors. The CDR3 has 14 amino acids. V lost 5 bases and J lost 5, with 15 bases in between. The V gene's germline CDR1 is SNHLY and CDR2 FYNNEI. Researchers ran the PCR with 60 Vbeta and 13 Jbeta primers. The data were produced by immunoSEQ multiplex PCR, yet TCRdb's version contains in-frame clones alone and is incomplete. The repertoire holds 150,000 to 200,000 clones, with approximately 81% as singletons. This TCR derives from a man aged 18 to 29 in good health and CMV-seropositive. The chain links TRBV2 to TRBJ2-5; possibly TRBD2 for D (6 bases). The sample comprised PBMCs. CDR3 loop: CASSRGDPAETQYF. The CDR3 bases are TGTGCCAGCAGTCGCGGGGATCCGGCCGAGACCCAGTACTTC.